The 17 T cell receptor beta chains below were found in one sample sequenced in a study of shared clonotypes between healthy human individuals. Assay: immunoSEQ multiplex PCR; the TCRdb copy retains only in-frame clones and omits some. The sample shows over 850,000 clones, 75% to 80% of them seen only once. The sequencing input was memory CD4+ T cells from PBMCs. Specified subset: CD45RA-negative fraction. These receptors were obtained from a man in his late teens or twenties in good health. Some clones in this sample may be carry-over from other donors' samples.

This clone was detected only a few times. The CDR3 protein is CASSYLAGGRGNEQFF. The CDR3 region has the DNA TGTGCCAGCAGCTACTTAGCGGGAGGGAGGGGCAATGAGCAGTTCTTC. This chain connects TRBV11-2 to TRBJ2-1; 11 positions match TRBD2. This CDR3 contains 16 residues. Germline values: CDR1 SGHAT, CDR2 FQNNGV. After removal of 4 bases from V and 6 bases from J, the junction contained 8 bases not matched to a gene.

V is TRBV5-1 and J is TRBJ2-3; 11 nucleotides agree with TRBD2. This CDR3 has 15 residues. Germline V gene sequence: CDR1 SGHRS, CDR2 YFSETQ. V gave up 2 bases and J gave up 7 bases; unmatched junction bases: 6. The chain's CDR3 is CASSLTSGSGNTQYF. CDR3 nucleotides: TGCGCCAGCAGCTTAACTAGCGGGAGTGGGAATACGCAGTATTTT.

The count of this clone is one. The V gene is TRBV5-1, the J gene TRBJ1-4; D ambiguous. Germline V gene lookup returns CDR1 SGHRS and CDR2 YFSETQ. The CDR3 totals 12 residues. V was cut by 7 bases and J by 11 bases, with 15 bases left in between. The CDR3: CASGEGRLKLFF. The CDR3 region has the DNA TGCGCCAGCGGGGAAGGGAGGCTGAAACTGTTTTTT.

Remarks on this clone: Different DNA sequences within this sample yield the same CDR3. This rearrangement joins TRBV7-2 to TRBJ2-1, with D unclear. Trimming took off 0 bases at V and 0 bases at J, with 6 bases between the two ends. Per germline, CDR1 SGHTA and CDR2 FQGNSA. The CDR3 sequence is 15 residues long. The CDR3 reads CASSLAASSYNEQFF. In nucleotides, the CDR3 is TGTGCCAGCAGCTTAGCGGCTAGCTCCTACAATGAGCAGTTCTTC. Full variable domain (remainder filled in from reference TRBV7-2 and TRBJ2-1): GAGVSQSPSNKVTEKGKDVELRCDPISGHTALYWYRQSLGQGLEFLIYFQGNSAPDKSGLPSDRFSAERTGGSVSTLTIQRTQQEDSAVYLCASSLAASSYNEQFFGPGTRLTVL.

The V and J genes are TRBV11-2 and TRBJ1-1; 7 nucleotides agree with TRBD1. V gave up 4 bases and J gave up 4 bases; unmatched junction bases: 12. CDR1 and CDR2 (germline): SGHAT, FQNNGV. The CDR3 has 16 residues. CDR3 loop: CASSSIKGAVGTEAFF. The CDR3 DNA is TGTGCCAGCAGCTCTATCAAGGGGGCGGTGGGCACTGAAGCTTTCTTT.

The rearrangement joins TRBV29-1 to TRBJ2-1; tentative D call: TRBD2 (5 bases). CDR3 length: 14 residues. The germline V gene encodes CDR1 SQVTM and CDR2 ANQGSEA. Deletions cut 6 bases from V and 0 bases from J, with 12 bases between. Here the CDR3 DNA reads TGCAGCGTGGTAAGAGGGTCCTCCTACAATGAGCAGTTCTTC. Its protein product is CSVVRGSSYNEQFF.

The chain carries TRBV6-1 and TRBJ2-3, with D uncertain. The CDR3 covers 15 residues. CDR1 and CDR2 from the germline V gene are MNHNS and SASEGT. Trimming shortened V by 2 bases and J by 3 bases, and 12 bases separated the two germline ends. This CDR3 reads CASSETEWRTDTQYF. In nucleotides, the CDR3 is TGTGCCAGCAGTGAAACTGAGTGGAGAACAGATACGCAGTATTTT.

The genes are TRBV7-8 and TRBJ2-7; D is undetermined. The CDR3 is 12 residues long. The germline V gene encodes CDR1 SGHVS and CDR2 FQNEAQ. The germline V and J ends were trimmed by 5 bases and 10 bases, with 15 bases remaining between them. CDR3 nucleotides: TGTGCCAGCAGCCTAGGACCCGCAGCCCAGTACTTC. Its protein product is CASSLGPAAQYF.

The chain recombines TRBV5-6 with TRBJ1-2; no reliable D call. The V end was cut by 0 bases, the J end by 10 bases, with 10 bases between. The V gene's germline CDR1 is SGHDT and CDR2 YYEEEE. The CDR3 runs to 12 residues. CDR3 in amino acids: CASSLAHSIYTF. The CDR3 DNA sequence: TGTGCCAGCAGCTTGGCCCACTCTATCTACACCTTC.

The CDR3, as DNA: TGTGCCAGCAGTTCTTCTAAGGGCGGCACTGAAGCTTTCTTT. Translated, it gives CASSSSKGGTEAFF. This chain links TRBV6-5 with TRBJ1-1, with unresolved D. The germline V gene has CDR1 MNHEY and CDR2 SVGAGI. The CDR3 length is 14 residues. V lost 4 bases to trimming and J lost 4 bases, with 13 bases between them.

J is TRBJ2-3 and V is TRBV28; TRBD2 matches at 8 bases. The CDR3 consists of 15 residues. Per germline, CDR1 MDHEN and CDR2 SYDVKM. With 5 bases clipped from V and 4 bases from J, the junction kept 8 bases outside the gene matches. The CDR3 is CASSDTGRAPDTQYF. The CDR3 DNA sequence: TGTGCCAGCAGTGACACCGGGAGGGCCCCAGATACGCAGTATTTT.

J is TRBJ2-3 and V is TRBV5-4; no clear D gene. Germline V CDR1 and CDR2: SGHNT, YYREEE (reference sequence). The CDR3 runs 16 residues. Trimming shortened V by 0 bases and J by 0 bases, and 11 bases separated the two germline ends. This CDR3 reads CASSLGASASTDTQYF. CDR3 coding DNA: TGTGCCAGCAGCTTGGGCGCATCCGCTAGCACAGATACGCAGTATTTT.

This clone was recorded a few times. The V call is TRBV2, the J call TRBJ2-3, with 7 bases fitting TRBD2. The ends lost 4 bases at V and 5 bases at J; junction bases unmatched: 3. The CDR3 length is 13 residues. Germline V gene data show CDR1 as SNHLY and CDR2 as FYNNEI. The CDR3 bases are TGTGCCAGCAGTGGGCAGCGGGGAGATACGCAGTATTTT. Encoded protein: CASSGQRGDTQYF.

The chain uses TRBV28 and TRBJ2-7; no clear D. The CDR3 runs to 13 residues. Germline assignment: CDR1 MDHEN and CDR2 SYDVKM. With 4 bases removed from V and 4 bases from J, the gap between germline ends came to 11 bases. CDR3 DNA sequence: TGTGCCAGCAGTTATCGATACCTATACGAGCAGTACTTC. It yields the protein CASSYRYLYEQYF.

This sequence joins TRBV4-1 and TRBJ1-5; D gene unclear. The CDR3 covers 13 residues. Germline V gene lookup returns CDR1 MGHRA and CDR2 YSYEKL. The V end was cut by 4 bases, the J end by 6 bases, with 10 bases between. This chain's CDR3 is CASSRIRGQPQHF. As DNA, the CDR3 is TGCGCCAGCAGCCGAATCCGGGGTCAGCCCCAGCATTTT.

This chain connects TRBV2 to TRBJ2-7; 10 positions match TRBD1. Looked up from germline, CDR1 is SNHLY and CDR2 is FYNNEI. The CDR3 runs 13 residues. V dropped 6 bases and J dropped 7; count of bases not matched to a gene: 6. In nucleotides, the CDR3 is TGTGCCAGCAGCCGACAGGGGGCTCAGGAGCAGTACTTC. Encoded protein: CASSRQGAQEQYF.

V gene TRBV29-1 combines with J gene TRBJ1-2; D unresolved. CDR1 is SQVTM, CDR2 ANQGSEA, per germline. CDR3 size: 11 residues. Between the trimmed V and J ends, which lost 7 bases and 8 bases, there was a span of 14 bases. CDR3 residues: CSAHYSGGYTF. The CDR3 nucleotides read TGCAGCGCCCACTACTCTGGAGGCTACACCTTC.